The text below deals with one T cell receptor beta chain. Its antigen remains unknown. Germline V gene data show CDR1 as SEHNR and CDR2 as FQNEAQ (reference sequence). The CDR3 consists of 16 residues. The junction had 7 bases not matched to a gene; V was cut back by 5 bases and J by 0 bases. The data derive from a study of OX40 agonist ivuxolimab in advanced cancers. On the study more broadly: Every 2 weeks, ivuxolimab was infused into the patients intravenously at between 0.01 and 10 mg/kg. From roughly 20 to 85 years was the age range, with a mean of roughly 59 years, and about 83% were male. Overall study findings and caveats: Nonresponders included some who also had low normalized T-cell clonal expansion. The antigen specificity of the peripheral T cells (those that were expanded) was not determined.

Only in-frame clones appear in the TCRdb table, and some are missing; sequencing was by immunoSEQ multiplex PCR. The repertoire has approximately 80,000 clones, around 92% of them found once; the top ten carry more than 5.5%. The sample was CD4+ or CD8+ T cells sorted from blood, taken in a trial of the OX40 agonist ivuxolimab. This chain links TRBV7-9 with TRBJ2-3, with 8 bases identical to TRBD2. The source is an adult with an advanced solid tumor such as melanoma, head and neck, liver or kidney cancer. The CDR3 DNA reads TGTGCCAGCAGCCGTAGCGGGGCCTCTAGCACAGATACGCAGTATTTT. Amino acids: CASSRSGASSTDTQYF.